The source of this TCR beta chain is a study of blood T cell repertoires in COVID-19. About the study: Sites across the United States, Italy and Spain contributed samples from acute and convalescent COVID-19.

As originally analysed: Amplification with reference gene primers provided the estimates of nucleated cell counts. Data came from immunoSEQ multiplex PCR; TCRdb stores just in-frame clones and leaves some out. Clone size and the V and J calls come from that table; the DNA yielded D and trimming. The sample lists roughly 220,000 clones; around 90% were seen once. Trimming cost V 4 bases and J 1 base; bases outside gene matches: 11. CDR3 length equals 17 residues. Germline lookup yields CDR1 KGHSH and CDR2 LQKENI. The sequencing sample was made of PBMCs or T cells enriched from blood (not recorded which). This chain joins TRBV18 and TRBJ2-7; 9 positions agree with TRBD2. This receptor was identified in a young man who had been exposed to COVID-19. The DNA for the CDR3 is TGTGCCAGCTCACTCGCGGGAGGGGCCCCTCGGTCCTACGAGCAGTACTTC. Residues: CASSLAGGAPRSYEQYF.